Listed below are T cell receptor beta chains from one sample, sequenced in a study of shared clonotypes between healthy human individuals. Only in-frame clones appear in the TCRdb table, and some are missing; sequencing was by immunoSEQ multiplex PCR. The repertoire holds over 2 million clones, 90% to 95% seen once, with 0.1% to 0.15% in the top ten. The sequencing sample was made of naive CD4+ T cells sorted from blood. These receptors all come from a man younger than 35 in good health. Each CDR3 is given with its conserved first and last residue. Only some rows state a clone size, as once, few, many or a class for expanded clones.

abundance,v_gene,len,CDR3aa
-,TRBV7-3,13,CASRLQGNTEAFF
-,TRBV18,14,CASSPSTSTGELFF
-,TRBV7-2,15,CASSLTGQKTGELFF
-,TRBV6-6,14,CASSYQGSGEKLFF
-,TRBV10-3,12,CAISAGADGYTF
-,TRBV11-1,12,CASSLAESPLHF
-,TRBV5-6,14,CASSLNDLNSPLHF
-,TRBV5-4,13,CASSLDRWAEQYF
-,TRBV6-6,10,CASSLNTIYF
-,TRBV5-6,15,CASSEAGTGPAEQYF
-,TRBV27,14,CASSSTPRYHGYTF
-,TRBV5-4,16,CASSLALAGESGELFF
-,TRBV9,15,CASSVWDLVADEQFF
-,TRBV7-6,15,CASSLDSTLSYEQYF
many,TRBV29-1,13,CSVVSGGTTEAFF
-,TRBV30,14,CAWSVGRGREKLFF
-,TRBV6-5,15,CASSYGPGYQETQYF